This T cell receptor beta chain was identified during a study of blood T cells in healthy people across ages. General study points: Per million T cells, the diversity of TCR beta decreased roughly linearly as age advanced.

This clonotype was picked up many times. Its antigen is as yet unknown. Germline values: CDR1 DFQATT, CDR2 SNEGSKA (reference sequence). The CDR3 runs 13 residues. V lost 5 bases and J lost 4; bases outside the gene matches: 6. PCR was performed a second time for about 7 to 12 cycles using a sample-barcoded 5' primer and a J-beta primer mix. The template-switch adaptor was a 5' adaptor with 12 random nucleotides. It tagged each cDNA molecule. TCRdb re-derived calls from the 5' RACE reads in MiXCR, one entry per CDR3 protein. The table lists some 550,000 distinct CDR3 sequences, roughly 48% of them singletons.

This clonotype originated in a man at least 80 years old in good health. The rearrangement joins TRBV20-1 to TRBJ2-3, with 7 bases lining up with TRBD2. Input material: blood. The CDR3 protein is CSASSSGPDTQYF. In DNA form, the CDR3 reads TGCAGTGCTTCCTCTAGCGGCCCAGATACGCAGTATTTT.